Sequencing of this T cell receptor beta chain was carried out in a study of cytomegalovirus exposure and HLA in healthy donors. Germline values: CDR1 SNHLY, CDR2 FYNNEI. The CDR3 covers 15 residues. V was cut by 5 bases and J by 1 base, with 14 bases left in between. PCR involved 60 Vbeta and 13 Jbeta primers. This table comes from immunoSEQ multiplex PCR, and its TCRdb copy is limited to in-frame clones, with some not included. The sample includes around 140,000 clones, roughly three quarters of them seen just once. The V call is TRBV2, the J call TRBJ1-1; TRBD1 is a possible D gene (5 bases). The sample comprised PBMCs. The TCR originated in a female donor in good health and CMV-seronegative. The CDR3, as DNA: TGTGCCAGCAGTCCTGATTTTACAGGGAACACTGAAGCTTTCTTT. As protein: CASSPDFTGNTEAFF.